A single sample gave rise to the 5 T cell receptor beta chains below, sequenced in a study of shared clonotypes between healthy human individuals. Here immunoSEQ multiplex PCR was the method, and the copy in TCRdb shows in-frame clones only, minus some. The data show 2,500,000 or so clones, 93% seen once. The sample consisted of naive CD4+ T cells from PBMCs. As for subset: CD45RA+ positively selected. All receptors derive from a man between 18 and 35 years old in good health. Some clones in this sample may be carry-over from other donors' samples.

The chain recombines TRBV5-1 with TRBJ1-1, with a tentative D call TRBD1 (6 bases). The CDR3 is made up of 15 amino acids. CDR1 is SGHRS, CDR2 YFSETQ, per germline. V was pared by 3 bases and J by 6 bases, with 18 bases between. CDR3 region: CASSWGTGMSAEAFF. CDR3 nucleotides: TGCGCCAGCAGCTGGGGAACAGGGATGTCGGCTGAAGCTTTCTTT.

The V gene is TRBV7-3, the J gene TRBJ2-7; possible D gene TRBD2, 5 bases. Trimming pared 1 base from V and 4 bases from J, leaving 8 bases between. This CDR3 has 13 residues. Per the germline V gene, CDR1 is SGHTA and CDR2 is FQGTGA. The CDR3 nucleotides are TGTGCCAGCAGCTTAATCCGGGGTTACGAGCAGTACTTC. It codes for CASSLIRGYEQYF.

The gene calls are TRBV30 and TRBJ2-7; D remains ambiguous. The CDR3 contains 12 residues. The germline V and J ends were trimmed by 0 bases and 2 bases, with 5 bases remaining between them. CDR1 and CDR2 (germline): GTSNPN, SVGIG (reference sequence). In DNA, the CDR3 is TGTGCCTGGAGTGTAATCCCCTACGAGCAGTACTTC. The encoded protein is CAWSVIPYEQYF. Full variable domain (missing parts from reference TRBV30 and TRBJ2-7): SQTIHQWPATLVQPVGSPLSLECTVEGTSNPNLYWYRQAAGRGLQLLFYSVGIGQISSEVPQNLSASRPQDRQFILSSKKLLLSDSGFYLCAWSVIPYEQYFGPGTRLTVT.

The CDR3 region is CASTSKGYEQYF. The CDR3 DNA is TGTGCCAGCACTTCCAAGGGATACGAGCAGTACTTC. The gene calls are TRBV5-6 and TRBJ2-7; the D is unclear. V lost 6 bases and J 4 bases, leaving 11 bases between the germline ends. The V gene's germline CDR1 is SGHDT and CDR2 YYEEEE. The CDR3 length is 12 residues.

The chain joins TRBV7-9 to TRBJ1-2; D gene ambiguous. Germline lookup yields CDR1 SEHNR and CDR2 FQNEAQ (reference sequence). V shed 1 base and J shed 3 bases, with 9 bases lying between them. This CDR3 contains 14 residues. The CDR3 DNA is TGTGCCAGCAGCTTAGAGATGCGCCACTATGGCTACACCTTC. This sequence encodes CASSLEMRHYGYTF.